This T cell receptor (beta chain) was captured in a study of blood T cell repertoires in COVID-19. In the study's own analysis: Amplified reference gene primers provided the basis for estimating nucleated cell counts. Some clones are missing from TCRdb's copy, which holds only in-frame ones; the method was immunoSEQ multiplex PCR. That table is the source of V, J and clone size, and D and trimming were worked out from the DNA. Among some 120,000 clones listed, 85% were seen once. Germline values: CDR1 SEHNR, CDR2 FQNEAQ (reference sequence). The CDR3 is made up of 16 amino acids. With regard to this clone: A read error may produce the germline difference seen at one junction end.

This TCR came from a man in his sixties with acute or convalescent COVID-19. The sample consisted of peripheral blood. The genes are TRBV7-9 and TRBJ2-5; perhaps TRBD2 as D (6 bases). This CDR3 is CASSVAGDSRRETQYF. In nucleotides, the CDR3 is TGTGCCAGCAGCGTAGCCGGGGACTCACGGAGGGAGACCCAGTACTTC.